The 23 T cell receptor beta chains reported below all come from one sample, sequenced in a study of blood T cell repertoires in COVID-19. This table comes from immunoSEQ multiplex PCR, and its TCRdb copy is limited to in-frame clones, with some not included. Among around 230,000 clones listed, approximately 78% were seen once. What was sequenced was PBMCs or T cells enriched from blood (not recorded which). These TCRs come from a man between 40 and 49 years old who had recovered from COVID-19.

V gene TRBV11-2 combines with J gene TRBJ1-1; no definite D call. Germline V gene lookup returns CDR1 SGHAT and CDR2 FQNNGV. Trimming took 5 bases from V and 1 from J, leaving 14 bases between them. This CDR3 region has 15 residues. CDR3 sequence reads: CASSPLYSSNTEAFF. In DNA, the CDR3 is TGTGCCAGCAGCCCCCTCTACTCATCGAACACTGAAGCTTTCTTT.

V usage is TRBV9 and J usage is TRBJ2-5; D is perhaps TRBD2 (6 bases). The germline CDR1 and CDR2 sequences are SGDLS and YYNGEE. CDR3 length: 16 amino acids. The V end was cut by 5 bases, the J end by 4 bases, with 21 bases between. CDR3 loop: CASRDDLGGWSETQYF. CDR3 coding DNA: TGTGCCAGCAGGGATGACCTCGGGGGTTGGTCAGAGACCCAGTACTTC.

The chain has TRBV6-5 and TRBJ1-2, with a weak D call TRBD1 (6 bases). The V end lost 6 bases, the J end lost 4 bases, and 18 bases lay between the germline ends. Germline V gives CDR1 MNHEY, CDR2 SVGAGI. This CDR3 is 15 amino acids long. The CDR3 loop is CASRPTQGFSYGYTF. The CDR3 DNA reads as TGTGCCAGCAGGCCGACACAGGGATTTAGCTATGGCTACACCTTC.

The chain recombines TRBV11-3 with TRBJ2-1; D is possibly TRBD2 (5 bases). V was shortened by 1 base and J by 0 bases, with 10 bases between the two germline ends. This CDR3 has 16 amino acids. Germline assignment: CDR1 SGHNT and CDR2 YENEEA. CDR3 residues: CASSLGGSNSYNEQFF. The CDR3 coding sequence is TGTGCCAGCAGCTTAGGAGGGAGCAACTCCTACAATGAGCAGTTCTTC.

The chain combines TRBV15 with TRBJ2-7, with a possible D match to TRBD1 (5 bases). Trimming took off 0 bases at V and 5 bases at J, with 14 bases between the two ends. The germline V gene has CDR1 LNHNV and CDR2 YYDKDF (reference sequence). CDR3 length: 15 amino acids. CDR3 amino acids: CATSRDGRAGNEQYF. The CDR3 DNA sequence: TGTGCCACCAGCAGAGATGGCAGGGCCGGAAACGAGCAGTACTTC.

This clone is a singleton in its sample. The V and J genes are TRBV6-5 and TRBJ1-1, with a possible D match to TRBD1 (6 bases). The CDR3 extends over 13 amino acids. Trimming cost V 6 bases and J 8 bases, with 16 bases left between them. Germline V gives CDR1 MNHEY, CDR2 SVGAGI. As DNA, the CDR3 is TGTGCCAGCAGGCCGGACAGTCAGGCCGAAGCTTTCTTT. Encoded protein: CASRPDSQAEAFF.

The chain employs TRBV16 and TRBJ1-3; no firm D call. CDR1 and CDR2 (germline): KGHSY, FQNENV. The CDR3 has 15 residues. Trimming left V 3 bases short and J 0 bases short, with 9 bases between. Here the CDR3 DNA reads TGTGCCAGCAGCCATACTGCAAGCTCTGGAAACACCATATATTTT. This translates into CASSHTASSGNTIYF.

This clone was counted only a few times. J is TRBJ1-1 and V is TRBV30; TRBD1 matches 9 bases. This CDR3 has 16 amino acids. Germline V CDR1 and CDR2: GTSNPN, SVGIG (reference sequence). V trimming: 4 bases; J trimming: 3 bases; junction bases outside the gene matches: 12. The CDR3 is CAWTNTRGQGDTEAFF. CDR3 nucleotide sequence: TGTGCCTGGACCAATACCCGGGGACAGGGTGACACTGAAGCTTTCTTT.

The genes are TRBV20-1 and TRBJ2-7; D remains ambiguous. Per germline, CDR1 DFQATT and CDR2 SNEGSKA (reference sequence). The CDR3 length is 11 residues. V was pared by 7 bases and J by 1 base, with 8 bases between. The CDR3 region has the DNA TGCAGTGTGACACGTTCCTACGAGCAGTACTTC. This gives the protein CSVTRSYEQYF.

The chain recombines TRBV6-5 with TRBJ2-6, with a possible D match to TRBD1 (7 bases). The CDR3 loop spans 15 amino acids. Trimming removed 6 bases from V and 4 bases from J, with 13 bases in between. Looked up from germline, CDR1 is MNHEY and CDR2 is SVGAGI. The CDR3 DNA reads as TGTGCCAGCAGGAACCAGGGGGGAGGGGCCAACGTCCTGACTTTC. This translates into CASRNQGGGANVLTF.

The chain is built from TRBV5-6 and TRBJ2-1; 7 positions match TRBD2. The V and J ends lost 3 bases and 7 bases, in that order; junction bases with no gene match: 16. This CDR3 spans 17 amino acids. The germline CDR1 and CDR2 sequences are SGHDT and YYEEEE. The CDR3 is CASSSRGGMFSWNEQFF. As DNA, the CDR3 is TGTGCCAGCAGCTCGAGGGGAGGGATGTTTTCTTGGAATGAGCAGTTCTTC.

The chain recombines TRBV18 with TRBJ2-7, with TRBD2 as a possible D gene (6 bases). From germline, CDR1 is KGHSH and CDR2 LQKENI. V was shortened by 6 bases and J by 7 bases, with 19 bases between the two germline ends. This CDR3 is 14 amino acids long. Here the CDR3 reads CASSPRESSGEQYF. As DNA, the CDR3 is TGTGCCAGCTCTCCCCGGGAGTCGTCTGGGGAGCAGTACTTC. Together with reference TRBV18 and TRBJ2-7, the CDR3 gives the full variable domain: NAGVMQNPRHLVRRRGQEARLRCSPMKGHSHVYWYRQLPEEGLKFMVYLQKENIIDESGMPKERFSAEFPKEGPSILRIQQVVRGDSAAYFCASSPRESSGEQYFGPGTRLTVT.

The CDR3 DNA reads TGTGCCAGCAGTGAACGGTCACCCCTCCACTTT. This translates into CASSERSPLHF. V gene TRBV2 combines with J gene TRBJ1-6; D is unresolved. Germline lookup yields CDR1 SNHLY and CDR2 FYNNEI. There are 11 residues in the CDR3. The ends were cut back, 2 bases at V and 10 bases at J, with 3 bases in the middle.

The V gene is TRBV6-5, the J gene TRBJ2-7; TRBD1 matches at 8 bases. The trim removed 6 bases at V and 2 bases at J, leaving 6 bases unmatched. This CDR3 has 14 residues. CDR1 is MNHEY and CDR2 is SVGAGI in the germline V gene. CDR3 DNA sequence: TGTGCCAGCAGCCGACAGGGGAGCACCTACGAGCAGTACTTC. Amino acid sequence: CASSRQGSTYEQYF.

This clone was seen a single time. This chain links TRBV5-6 with TRBJ1-5; a weak D match, TRBD1 (5 bases). From germline, CDR1 is SGHDT and CDR2 YYEEEE. The V end lost 2 bases, the J end lost 0 bases, and 9 bases lay between the germline ends. The CDR3 totals 15 residues. CDR3 region: CASSFNRYSNQPQHF. For the CDR3, the DNA is TGTGCCAGCAGCTTCAACAGGTATAGCAATCAGCCCCAGCATTTT.

This clone occurred a few times. This sequence joins TRBV30 and TRBJ1-4; 7 bases fit TRBD1. Germline CDR1 GTSNPN, CDR2 SVGIG (reference sequence). The ends lost 3 bases at V and 8 bases at J; junction bases unmatched: 9. The CDR3 has 14 amino acids. CDR3 region: CAWSPQGRGEKLFF. CDR3 coding DNA: TGTGCCTGGAGCCCACAGGGGCGCGGGGAAAAACTGTTTTTT. Variable domain in full (rest from reference TRBV30 and TRBJ1-4): SQTIHQWPATLVQPVGSPLSLECTVEGTSNPNLYWYRQAAGRGLQLLFYSVGIGQISSEVPQNLSASRPQDRQFILSSKKLLLSDSGFYLCAWSPQGRGEKLFFGSGTQLSVL.

The V and J genes are TRBV23-1 and TRBJ1-4; 7 bases are a match to TRBD1. TRBV23-1 is annotated as an ORF whose role is uncertain. The CDR3 has 17 residues. V lost 0 bases, J lost 6 bases, and 10 bases stayed unmatched. CDR3 in amino acids: CASSQSATGFGDEKLFF. The CDR3 nucleotides are TGCGCCAGCAGTCAATCAGCGACAGGGTTCGGTGATGAAAAACTGTTTTTT.

This clone was counted only a few times. The chain links TRBV28 to TRBJ1-1; the match to TRBD1 covers 11 bases. Trimming cost V 10 bases and J 6 bases; bases outside gene matches: 10. In germline, CDR1 is MDHEN, CDR2 SYDVKM. The CDR3 consists of 14 residues. CDR3 residues: CATRTGGKGPEAFF. The CDR3 DNA sequence: TGTGCCACTCGGACAGGGGGCAAAGGACCTGAAGCTTTCTTT. The variable domain in full, with the rest retrieved from reference TRBV28 and TRBJ1-1, is DVKVTQSSRYLVKRTGEKVFLECVQDMDHENMFWYRQDPGLGLRLIYFSYDVKMKEKGDIPEGYSVSREKKERFSLILESASTNQTSMYLCATRTGGKGPEAFFGQGTRLTVV.

J is TRBJ2-1 and V is TRBV3-1 (or the pseudogene TRBV3-2); D is possibly TRBD2 (5 bases). This CDR3 comprises 16 residues. Germline CDR1 is LGHDT and CDR2 is YNNKEL (reference sequence). The V and J ends lost 6 bases and 0 bases respectively, with 15 bases between them. Here the CDR3 reads CASSTRSGSSYNEQFF. The CDR3 nucleotides read TGTGCCAGCAGTACAAGAAGCGGTTCCTCCTACAATGAGCAGTTCTTC.

The chain links TRBV2 to TRBJ1-5; 9 positions match TRBD1. Germline values: CDR1 SNHLY, CDR2 FYNNEI. The CDR3 covers 14 residues. The trim removed 6 bases at V and 6 bases at J, leaving 6 bases unmatched. This CDR3 is CASSRTGGSQPQHF. The CDR3 DNA is TGTGCCAGCAGCCGAACAGGGGGCAGTCAGCCCCAGCATTTT.

V gene TRBV9 combines with J gene TRBJ1-2; 7 bases are a match to TRBD1. J was trimmed by 8 bases and V by 0 bases; bases with no gene match: 7. This CDR3 has 14 amino acids. CDR1 is SGDLS, CDR2 YYNGEE, per germline. The CDR3 region is CASSVGGGFNGYTF. CDR3 DNA: TGTGCCAGCAGCGTAGGAGGGGGCTTCAACGGCTACACCTTC.

The chain combines TRBV13 with TRBJ2-1, with TRBD2 identical over 11 bases. Germline-derived CDR1 and CDR2 are PRHDT and FYEKMQ (reference sequence). V shed 3 bases, J shed 3 bases, and the junction held 4 bases outside the gene matches. The CDR3 totals 16 residues. CDR3 nucleotides: TGTGCCAGCAGCTTTCGACTAGCGGGGCACTACAATGAGCAGTTCTTC. This codes for CASSFRLAGHYNEQFF.

V gene TRBV30 combines with J gene TRBJ1-2; 8 bases map to TRBD1. After removal of 4 bases from V and 4 bases from J, the junction contained 8 bases not matched to a gene. The CDR3 runs to 14 residues. Germline CDR1 reads GTSNPN; CDR2 reads SVGIG (reference sequence). This chain's CDR3 is CAWTPQGALYGYTF. CDR3 sequence (DNA): TGTGCCTGGACCCCCCAGGGGGCCCTCTATGGCTACACCTTC.